This T cell receptor beta chain was profiled in a study of cytomegalovirus exposure and HLA in healthy donors. Study in general: Early release data held tens of millions of unique TCRs from HLA-typed donors. Points from the study as a whole: The authors excluded some V segments, including TRBV6-2 and TRBV6-3, as indistinguishable. V- and J-gene trimming of TCR beta was linked (in a later analysis) to a missense DCLRE1C variant.

Regarding this clone: Its antigen remains unknown.

Between the trimmed V and J ends, which lost 1 base and 3 bases, there was a span of 9 bases. Germline V gives CDR1 SEHNR, CDR2 FQNEAQ (reference sequence). The CDR3 runs 14 residues. PCR used 60 Vbeta primers and 13 Jbeta primers. TCRdb's table, derived via immunoSEQ multiplex PCR, lists solely in-frame clones and lacks some. The table lists roughly 190,000 clones, over 65% of them singletons. The receptor was isolated from a woman aged 45 to 65 in good health and CMV-seropositive. The J gene is TRBJ1-1, the V gene TRBV7-9; no clear D gene. The sequencing input was PBMCs. Written as DNA, the CDR3 is TGTGCCAGCAGCTTAGGGTTCCGAGACACTGAAGCTTTCTTT. This gives the protein CASSLGFRDTEAFF.